These 13 T cell receptor beta chains share one sample of origin, sequenced in a study of blood T cell repertoires in COVID-19. TCRdb's table, derived via immunoSEQ multiplex PCR, lists solely in-frame clones and lacks some. The table has 45,000 to 50,000 clones, approximately 85% seen once. The sequenced material came from peripheral blood. The receptors stem from a woman of 80 years or more with COVID-19, enrolled during active disease.

The chain combines TRBV7-3 with TRBJ2-1; the D gene is possibly TRBD2 (5 bases). CDR3 length: 13 residues. V was trimmed by 5 bases and J by 5 bases, leaving 10 bases between them. Germline V gives CDR1 SGHTA, CDR2 FQGTGA. CDR3 nucleotide sequence: TGTGCCAGCAGCCGAGGACTGAACAATGAGCAGTTCTTC. The encoded protein is CASSRGLNNEQFF.

The CDR3 DNA sequence: TGTGCCAGTAGGGCCGGGACTACCAACTCCTACGAGCAGTACTTC. Translated: CASRAGTTNSYEQYF. The chain employs TRBV19 and TRBJ2-7; 7 nucleotides align to TRBD2. The junction had 8 bases not matched to a gene; V was cut back by 6 bases and J by 0 bases. This CDR3 spans 15 amino acids. Germline CDR1 and CDR2: LNHDA and SQIVND (reference sequence).

The chain uses TRBV6-2 or TRBV6-3 and TRBJ1-6; D ambiguous. Trimming took off 6 bases at V and 8 bases at J, with 23 bases between the two ends. This CDR3 is built from 17 residues. Germline V lookup: CDR1 MNHEY, CDR2 SVGEGT. Here the CDR3 reads CASSLAPAAVPDSPLHF. DNA for the CDR3: TGTGCCAGCAGCCTAGCCCCGGCCGCAGTCCCCGATTCACCCCTCCACTTT.

The chain recombines TRBV20-1 with TRBJ2-2; D unresolved. V was cut by 3 bases and J by 5 bases, with 10 bases left in between. The CDR3 runs to 13 residues. Per germline, CDR1 DFQATT and CDR2 SNEGSKA (reference sequence). The CDR3 DNA sequence: TGCAGTGCTAGTTCCGTCAGGACCGGGGAGCTGTTTTTT. Translated: CSASSVRTGELFF.

The gene calls are TRBV18 and TRBJ2-6; tentative D call: TRBD2 (6 bases). The germline V gene encodes CDR1 KGHSH and CDR2 LQKENI. This CDR3 is built from 17 residues. Trimming pared 3 bases from V and 4 bases from J, leaving 16 bases between. CDR3 coding DNA: TGTGCCAGCTCACCGGCCCAGGGAGGTTTGGGGGCCAACGTCCTGACTTTC. This encodes CASSPAQGGLGANVLTF.

The CDR3 region is CASSLDSGAYGYTF. The CDR3 DNA reads TGCGCCAGCAGCTTGGACAGCGGGGCCTATGGCTACACCTTC. The chain has TRBV5-1 and TRBJ1-2; tentatively, D is TRBD1 (5 bases). The V and J ends lost 0 bases and 4 bases respectively, with 10 bases between them. The CDR3 runs to 14 residues. Germline assignment: CDR1 SGHRS and CDR2 YFSETQ.

This sequence joins TRBV18 and TRBJ2-3, with D possibly being TRBD1 (5 bases). The CDR3 is 11 residues long. V lost 6 bases, J lost 5 bases, and 6 bases lay in between. The V gene's germline CDR1 is KGHSH and CDR2 LQKENI. In DNA form, the CDR3 reads TGTGCCAGCTCTCAGGGAGATACGCAGTATTTT. Its translation: CASSQGDTQYF. The variable domain in full, completed from reference TRBV18 and TRBJ2-3, reads NAGVMQNPRHLVRRRGQEARLRCSPMKGHSHVYWYRQLPEEGLKFMVYLQKENIIDESGMPKERFSAEFPKEGPSILRIQQVVRGDSAAYFCASSQGDTQYFGPGTRLTVL.

The J gene is TRBJ2-7, the V gene TRBV4-3; 9 nucleotides agree with TRBD1. Germline V gene data show CDR1 as LGHNA and CDR2 as YSLEER. CDR3 length equals 21 residues. J gave up 0 bases and V 6 bases, and 24 bases lay outside the gene matches. The CDR3: CASSFFFSHTRGTGTSYEQYF. As DNA, the CDR3 is TGCGCCAGCAGTTTCTTTTTCTCCCACACAAGAGGGACAGGGACCTCCTACGAGCAGTACTTC.

This chain links TRBV7-3 with TRBJ1-3, with 9 nucleotides matching TRBD1. The germline CDR1 and CDR2 sequences are SGHTA and FQGTGA. The CDR3 covers 16 residues. V dropped 6 bases and J dropped 2; count of bases not matched to a gene: 8. The CDR3 reads CASSWRDRGTGNTIYF. CDR3 in DNA: TGTGCCAGCAGTTGGAGAGACAGGGGGACTGGAAACACCATATATTTT.

The chain employs TRBV18 and TRBJ2-3; D is possibly TRBD2 (5 bases). Trimming took 8 bases from V and 2 from J, leaving 17 bases between them. The CDR3 is 15 amino acids. The germline CDR1 and CDR2 sequences are KGHSH and LQKENI. The CDR3 protein is CASQFRDPNTDTQYF. The CDR3 DNA is TGTGCCAGCCAATTCCGGGATCCTAACACAGATACGCAGTATTTT.

The V and J genes are TRBV7-2 and TRBJ1-1, with D possibly TRBD1 on 6 matching bases. Per germline, CDR1 SGHTA and CDR2 FQGNSA. The V end lost 5 bases, the J end lost 3 bases, and 10 bases lay between the germline ends. This CDR3 is built from 13 residues. The CDR3 spells CASSVYRDTEAFF. For the CDR3, the DNA is TGTGCCAGCAGCGTATACAGGGACACTGAAGCTTTCTTT. Variable domain in full (rest from reference TRBV7-2 and TRBJ1-1): GAGVSQSPSNKVTEKGKDVELRCDPISGHTALYWYRQSLGQGLEFLIYFQGNSAPDKSGLPSDRFSAERTGGSVSTLTIQRTQQEDSAVYLCASSVYRDTEAFFGQGTRLTVV.

This chain joins TRBV9 and TRBJ2-5; D possibly corresponds to TRBD1 (5 bases). V lost 0 bases and J 2 bases, leaving 11 bases between the germline ends. The CDR3 is made up of 15 amino acids. Germline V lookup: CDR1 SGDLS, CDR2 YYNGEE. The CDR3 loop reads CASSVVQGGQETQYF. The CDR3 bases are TGTGCCAGCAGCGTAGTGCAGGGTGGGCAAGAGACCCAGTACTTC.

V is TRBV10-3 and J is TRBJ2-5, with D uncertain. V lost 4 bases to trimming and J lost 5 bases, with 8 bases between them. The germline V gene has CDR1 ENHRY and CDR2 SYGVKD. This CDR3 contains 12 residues. The CDR3: CAISGNGETQYF. The DNA of the CDR3 is TGTGCCATCAGTGGGAACGGGGAGACCCAGTACTTC.